The 6 T cell receptor beta chains below all came from one sample that was sequenced in a study of T cell changes during pregnancy in multiple sclerosis. The table came from immunoSEQ multiplex PCR; TCRdb's copy has only in-frame clones and leaves some out. Here the sample spans tens of thousands of clones, 70% to 90% being singletons. The sample in question was CD8+ T cells from peripheral blood mononuclear cells, obtained in the second trimester of pregnancy. The receptors were sampled from a female donor with multiple sclerosis, enrolled in a pregnancy study.

The V and J genes are TRBV9 and TRBJ1-4; D perhaps matches TRBD1 (5 bases). Germline V gene lookup returns CDR1 SGDLS and CDR2 YYNGEE. V lost 0 bases to trimming and J lost 6 bases, with 21 bases between them. The CDR3 is made up of 18 amino acids. The CDR3 here is CASSVEFSATEGYEKLFF. The CDR3 bases are TGTGCCAGCAGCGTAGAATTTTCGGCGACAGAAGGGTATGAAAAACTGTTTTTT.

CDR3 amino acids: CASSSDGTTNEKLFF. CDR3 coding DNA: TGTGCCAGCAGCTCGGACGGGACAACTAATGAAAAACTGTTTTTT. The chain recombines TRBV7-2 with TRBJ1-4; D gene uncertain. V shed 4 bases and J shed 0 bases, with 9 bases lying between them. This CDR3 is built from 15 residues. Germline V gene lookup returns CDR1 SGHTA and CDR2 FQGNSA.

The chain couples TRBV2 to TRBJ1-1; possible D gene TRBD1, 6 bases. The germline V gene encodes CDR1 SNHLY and CDR2 FYNNEI. Trimming took 6 bases from V and 0 from J, leaving 11 bases between them. There are 14 residues in the CDR3. The CDR3 loop is CASRYTGLNTEAFF. CDR3 sequence (DNA): TGTGCCAGCAGATATACAGGGTTGAACACTGAAGCTTTCTTT.

This clone occurred once. The chain carries TRBV11-2 and TRBJ1-2, with TRBD1 matching over 8 bases. The CDR3 totals 18 residues. With V trimmed by 5 bases and J by 4 bases, 18 bases remained unmatched. Germline CDR1 and CDR2: SGHAT and FQNNGV. The CDR3 nucleotides read TGTGCCAGCAGCCGAGGGCCGGGACAGGAGGTATACGGCTATGGCTACACCTTC. Amino acids: CASSRGPGQEVYGYGYTF.

This clone showed up just a few times. The CDR3, as DNA: TGTGCCAGCACCTACGGTTCCAATTCACCCCTCCACTTT. The encoded protein is CASTYGSNSPLHF. The chain links TRBV7-9 to TRBJ1-6; no definite D call. Trimming removed 7 bases at V and 7 bases at J, with 11 bases between. The germline V gene encodes CDR1 SEHNR and CDR2 FQNEAQ (reference sequence). This CDR3 has 13 residues.

The chain joins TRBV13 to TRBJ2-3, with 7 bases fitting TRBD1. Losses at the gene ends were 1 base for V and 2 bases for J; bases not matched to a gene: 6. CDR1 is PRHDT and CDR2 is FYEKMQ in the germline V gene (reference sequence). CDR3 size: 16 residues. The CDR3 DNA reads as TGTGCCAGCAGCTTAGTTGGACAGGTGTCCACAGATACGCAGTATTTT. Translated, it gives CASSLVGQVSTDTQYF.